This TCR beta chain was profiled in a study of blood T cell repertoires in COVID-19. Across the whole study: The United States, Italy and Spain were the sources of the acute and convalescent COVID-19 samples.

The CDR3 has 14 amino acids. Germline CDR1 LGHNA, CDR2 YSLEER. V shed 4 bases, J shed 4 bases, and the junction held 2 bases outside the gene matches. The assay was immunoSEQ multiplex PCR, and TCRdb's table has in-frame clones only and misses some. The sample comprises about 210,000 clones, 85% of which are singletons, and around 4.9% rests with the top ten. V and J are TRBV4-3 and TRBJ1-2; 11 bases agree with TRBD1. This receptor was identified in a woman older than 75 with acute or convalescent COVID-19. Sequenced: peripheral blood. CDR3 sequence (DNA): TGCGCCAGCAGCCCCGGACAGGGGGCCTATGGCTACACCTTC. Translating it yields CASSPGQGAYGYTF.